This section outlines one T cell receptor beta chain sequence together with its context. Sequenced by immunoSEQ multiplex PCR; TCRdb stores in-frame clones only, minus some. The sample includes tens of thousands of clones, 90% of them seen just once. The entry originates in a study of blood T cell repertoires in COVID-19. Study background: COVID-19 samples collected from the United States, Italy and Spain covered acute and convalescent phases.

This TCR was sampled from a human donor in a cohort sampled during active COVID-19. Source material: peripheral blood.

The CDR3 region is CASSSSQGANTGELFF. DNA of the CDR3: TGTGCCAGCAGTTCCTCGCAGGGGGCGAACACCGGGGAGCTGTTTTTT. The chain links TRBV6-6 to TRBJ2-2, with 7 bases matching TRBD1. Germline-derived CDR1 and CDR2 are MNHNY and SVGAGI (reference sequence). The CDR3 is made up of 16 amino acids. After removal of 4 bases from V and 0 bases from J, the junction contained 5 bases not matched to a gene.